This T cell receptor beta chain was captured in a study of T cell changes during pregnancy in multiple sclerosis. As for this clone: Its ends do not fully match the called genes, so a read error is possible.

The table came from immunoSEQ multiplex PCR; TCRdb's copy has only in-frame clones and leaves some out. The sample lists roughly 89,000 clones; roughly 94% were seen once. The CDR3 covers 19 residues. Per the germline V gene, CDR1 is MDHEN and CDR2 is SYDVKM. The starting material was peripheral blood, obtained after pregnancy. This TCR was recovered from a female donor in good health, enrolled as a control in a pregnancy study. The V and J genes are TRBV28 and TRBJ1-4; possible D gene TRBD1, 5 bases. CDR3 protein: CASTLLHPGERGANEKLFF. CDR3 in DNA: TGTGCCAGCACTTTACTCCACCCGGGGGAGCGGGGTGCTAATGAAAAACTGTTTTTT.